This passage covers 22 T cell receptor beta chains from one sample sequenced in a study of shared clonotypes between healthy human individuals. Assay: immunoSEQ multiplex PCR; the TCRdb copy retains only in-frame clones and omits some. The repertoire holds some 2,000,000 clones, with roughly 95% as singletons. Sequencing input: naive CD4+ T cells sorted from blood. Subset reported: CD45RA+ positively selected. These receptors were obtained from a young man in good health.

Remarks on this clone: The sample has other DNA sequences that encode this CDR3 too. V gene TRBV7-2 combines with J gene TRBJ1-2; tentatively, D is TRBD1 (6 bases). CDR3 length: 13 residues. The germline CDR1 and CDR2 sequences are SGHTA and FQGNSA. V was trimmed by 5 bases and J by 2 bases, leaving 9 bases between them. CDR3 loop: CASSPDRNYGYTF. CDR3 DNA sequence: TGTGCCAGCAGCCCCGACAGGAACTATGGCTACACCTTC.

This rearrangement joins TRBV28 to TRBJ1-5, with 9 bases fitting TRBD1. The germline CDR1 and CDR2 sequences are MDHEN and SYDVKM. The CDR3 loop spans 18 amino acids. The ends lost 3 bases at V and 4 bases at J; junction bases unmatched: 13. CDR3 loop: CASSFQAQTGGGNQPQHF. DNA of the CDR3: TGTGCCAGCAGTTTCCAAGCCCAGACAGGGGGGGGAAATCAGCCCCAGCATTTT.

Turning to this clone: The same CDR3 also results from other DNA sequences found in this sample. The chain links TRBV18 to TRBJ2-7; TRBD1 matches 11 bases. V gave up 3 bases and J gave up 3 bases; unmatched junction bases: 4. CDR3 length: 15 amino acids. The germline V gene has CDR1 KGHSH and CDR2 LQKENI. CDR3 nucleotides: TGTGCCAGCTCACCCCCCGGGACAGGGGGCTACGAGCAGTACTTC. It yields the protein CASSPPGTGGYEQYF.

Written as DNA, the CDR3 is TGTGCCAGTAGTATCTGGGGGGCCGAGGGTGAGCAGTTCTTC. Translation gives CASSIWGAEGEQFF. The chain links TRBV19 to TRBJ2-1; D may correspond to TRBD1 or TRBD2 (6 bases each). V shed 3 bases and J shed 9 bases, with 15 bases lying between them. This CDR3 contains 14 residues. The germline V gene has CDR1 LNHDA and CDR2 SQIVND (reference sequence). Combining the CDR3 with reference TRBV19 and TRBJ2-1 gives the whole variable domain DGGITQSPKYLFRKEGQNVTLSCEQNLNHDAMYWYRQDPGQGLRLIYYSQIVNDFQKGDIAEGYSVSREKKESFPLTVTSAQKNPTAFYLCASSIWGAEGEQFFGPGTRLTVL.

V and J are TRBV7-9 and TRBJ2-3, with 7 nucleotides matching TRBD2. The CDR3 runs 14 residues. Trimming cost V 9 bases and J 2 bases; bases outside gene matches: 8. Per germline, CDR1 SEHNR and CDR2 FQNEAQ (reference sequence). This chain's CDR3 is CASRVRDYTDTQYF. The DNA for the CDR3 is TGTGCCAGTAGGGTAAGGGACTACACAGATACGCAGTATTTT. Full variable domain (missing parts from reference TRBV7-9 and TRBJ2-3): DTGVSQNPRHKITKRGQNVTFRCDPISEHNRLYWYRQTLGQGPEFLTYFQNEAQLEKSRLLSDRFSAERPKGSFSTLEIQRTEQGDSAMYLCASRVRDYTDTQYFGPGTRLTVL.

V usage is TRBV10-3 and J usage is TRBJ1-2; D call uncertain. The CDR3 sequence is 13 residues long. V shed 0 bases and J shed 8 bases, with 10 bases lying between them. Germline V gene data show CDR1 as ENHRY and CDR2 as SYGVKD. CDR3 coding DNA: TGTGCCATCAGTGAGTCGGAGTCCCAGGGCTACACCTTC. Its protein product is CAISESESQGYTF.

CDR3 in amino acids: CASSRTGGDYGYTF. The CDR3 bases are TGTGCCAGCAGCAGGACAGGGGGAGACTATGGCTACACCTTC. The chain recombines TRBV5-5 with TRBJ1-2; 10 positions agree with TRBD1. The V and J ends lost 4 bases and 3 bases, in that order; junction bases with no gene match: 3. From germline, CDR1 is SGHKS and CDR2 YYEKEE (reference sequence). CDR3 size: 14 residues.

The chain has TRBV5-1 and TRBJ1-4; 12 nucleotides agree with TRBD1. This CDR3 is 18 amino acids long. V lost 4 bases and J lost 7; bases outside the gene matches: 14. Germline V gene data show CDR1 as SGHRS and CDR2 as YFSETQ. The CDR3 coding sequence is TGCGCCAGCAGCCATAGGACGGGACAGGGGGCTTTGAGTGAAAAACTGTTTTTT. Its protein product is CASSHRTGQGALSEKLFF.

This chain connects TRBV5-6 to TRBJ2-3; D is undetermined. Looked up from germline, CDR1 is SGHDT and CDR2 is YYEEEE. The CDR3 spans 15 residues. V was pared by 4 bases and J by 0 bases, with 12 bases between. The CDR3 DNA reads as TGTGCCAGCAGCCCCGAGTTTGCCAGCACAGATACGCAGTATTTT. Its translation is CASSPEFASTDTQYF.

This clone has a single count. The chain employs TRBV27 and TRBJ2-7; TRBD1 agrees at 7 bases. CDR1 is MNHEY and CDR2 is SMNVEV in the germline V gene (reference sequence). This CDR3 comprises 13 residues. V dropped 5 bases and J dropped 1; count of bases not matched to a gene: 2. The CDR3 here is CASSPTGSYEQYF. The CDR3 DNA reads TGTGCCAGCAGTCCGACAGGGTCCTACGAGCAGTACTTC.

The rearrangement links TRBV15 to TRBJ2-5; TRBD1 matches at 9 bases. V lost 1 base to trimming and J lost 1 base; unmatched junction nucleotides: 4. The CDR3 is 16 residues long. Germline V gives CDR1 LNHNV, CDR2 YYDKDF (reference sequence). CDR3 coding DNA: TGTGCCACCAGCAGAGCAAGGACAGGGGCCCAAGAGACCCAGTACTTC. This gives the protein CATSRARTGAQETQYF.

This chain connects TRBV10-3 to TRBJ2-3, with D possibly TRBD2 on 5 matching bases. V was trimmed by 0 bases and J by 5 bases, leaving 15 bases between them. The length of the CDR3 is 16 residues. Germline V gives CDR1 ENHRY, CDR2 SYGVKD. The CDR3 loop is CAISESMIKAGDTQYF. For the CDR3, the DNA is TGTGCCATCAGTGAGTCGATGATCAAGGCGGGAGATACGCAGTATTTT.

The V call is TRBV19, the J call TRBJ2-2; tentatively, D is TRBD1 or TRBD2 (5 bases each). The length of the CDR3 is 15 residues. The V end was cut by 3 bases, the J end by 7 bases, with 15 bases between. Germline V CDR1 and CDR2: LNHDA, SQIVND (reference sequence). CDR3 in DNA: TGTGCCAGTAGTATCTTATCGGGGCGAGGCGGGGAGCTGTTTTTT. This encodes CASSILSGRGGELFF.

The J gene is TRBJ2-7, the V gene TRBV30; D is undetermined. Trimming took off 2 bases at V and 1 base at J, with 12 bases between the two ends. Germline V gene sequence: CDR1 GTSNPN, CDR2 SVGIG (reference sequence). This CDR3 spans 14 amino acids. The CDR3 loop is CAWSPPGGSYEQYF. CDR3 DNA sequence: TGTGCCTGGAGTCCCCCCGGCGGTTCCTACGAGCAGTACTTC. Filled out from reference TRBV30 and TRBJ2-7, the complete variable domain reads SQTIHQWPATLVQPVGSPLSLECTVEGTSNPNLYWYRQAAGRGLQLLFYSVGIGQISSEVPQNLSASRPQDRQFILSSKKLLLSDSGFYLCAWSPPGGSYEQYFGPGTRLTVT.

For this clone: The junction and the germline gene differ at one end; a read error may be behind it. The CDR3 is CASSHDYFNEQFF. CDR3 nucleotides: TGTGCTAGCAGCCACGACTACTTCAATGAGCAGTTCTTC. This chain connects TRBV7-7 to TRBJ2-1, with D tentatively TRBD2 (5 bases). Germline CDR1 reads SSHAT; CDR2 reads FNYEAQ (reference sequence). This CDR3 has 13 residues.

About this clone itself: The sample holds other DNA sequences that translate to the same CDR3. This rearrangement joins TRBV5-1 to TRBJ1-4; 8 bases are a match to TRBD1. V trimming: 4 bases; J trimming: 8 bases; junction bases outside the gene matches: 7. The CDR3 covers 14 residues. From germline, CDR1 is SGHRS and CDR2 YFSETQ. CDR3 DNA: TGCGCCAGCAGCCTGGAGGACAGGGACGAAAAACTGTTTTTT. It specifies CASSLEDRDEKLFF.

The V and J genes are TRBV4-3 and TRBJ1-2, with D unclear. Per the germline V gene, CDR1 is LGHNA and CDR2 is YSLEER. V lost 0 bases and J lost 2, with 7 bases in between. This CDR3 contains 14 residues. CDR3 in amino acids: CASSQEEGNYGYTF. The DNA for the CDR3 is TGCGCCAGCAGCCAAGAGGAGGGAAACTATGGCTACACCTTC.

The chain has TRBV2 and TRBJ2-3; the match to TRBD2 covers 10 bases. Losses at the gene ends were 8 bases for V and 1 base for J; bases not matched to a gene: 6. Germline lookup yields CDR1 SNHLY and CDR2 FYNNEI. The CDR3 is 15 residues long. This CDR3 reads CASGLAGAGTDTQYF. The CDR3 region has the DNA TGTGCCAGCGGGCTAGCGGGAGCGGGCACAGATACGCAGTATTTT.

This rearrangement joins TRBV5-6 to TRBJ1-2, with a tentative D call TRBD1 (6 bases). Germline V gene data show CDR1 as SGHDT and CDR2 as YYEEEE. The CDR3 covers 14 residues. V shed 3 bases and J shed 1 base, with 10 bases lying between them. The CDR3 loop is CASSSGQLNYGYTF. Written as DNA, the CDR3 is TGTGCCAGCAGCTCAGGACAGCTTAACTATGGCTACACCTTC.

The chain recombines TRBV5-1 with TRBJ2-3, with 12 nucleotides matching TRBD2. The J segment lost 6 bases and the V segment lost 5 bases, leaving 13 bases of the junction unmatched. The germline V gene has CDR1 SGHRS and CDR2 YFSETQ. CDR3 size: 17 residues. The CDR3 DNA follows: TGCGCCAGCAGACTCAATCTAGCGGGAGGGCCACCGGATACGCAGTATTTT. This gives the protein CASRLNLAGGPPDTQYF.

Here the CDR3 DNA reads TGTGCCAGCAGCCGGAACAGAGTTGAAGCTTTCTTT. Protein product: CASSRNRVEAFF. The chain couples TRBV7-2 to TRBJ1-1; D unclear. The germline V and J ends were trimmed by 5 bases and 7 bases, with 11 bases remaining between them. The CDR3 extends over 12 amino acids. The germline CDR1 and CDR2 sequences are SGHTA and FQGNSA. Using reference TRBV7-2 and TRBJ1-1 for the parts outside the CDR3, the full variable domain is GAGVSQSPSNKVTEKGKDVELRCDPISGHTALYWYRQSLGQGLEFLIYFQGNSAPDKSGLPSDRFSAERTGGSVSTLTIQRTQQEDSAVYLCASSRNRVEAFFGQGTRLTVV.

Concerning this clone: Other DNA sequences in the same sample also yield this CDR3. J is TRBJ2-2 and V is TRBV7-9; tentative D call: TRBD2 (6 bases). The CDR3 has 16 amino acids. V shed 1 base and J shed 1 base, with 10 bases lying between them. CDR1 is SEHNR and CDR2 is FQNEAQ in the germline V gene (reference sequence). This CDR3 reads CASSLGGSGNTGELFF. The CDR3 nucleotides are TGTGCCAGCAGCTTAGGAGGTAGCGGGAACACCGGGGAGCTGTTTTTT.